This passage covers 2 T cell receptor beta chains from one sample sequenced in a study of T cell responses to AZD1222 COVID-19 vaccine (dated by TCRdb to about 2021). What this sample's time point label stands for: about 28 days (+/-7) after the second vaccine dose. The library was made by the immunoSEQ multiplex PCR assay. TCRdb retrieved this table from immuneACCESS and kept in-frame rearrangements only. Not all clones are present; in checked studies, unresolved V genes account for under half, and no reason is known for the remainder. In this sample the table shows around 89,000 clones, roughly 90% of which occur a single time. The biggest ten clones account for roughly 5% of the sample. The material sequenced was peripheral blood, taken 28 days after the second AZD1222 dose. The receptor set was obtained from an adult who received the AZD1222 COVID-19 vaccine.

The V gene is TRBV27, the J gene TRBJ2-5; D is undetermined. The CDR3 is 14 residues long. Germline lookup yields CDR1 MNHEY and CDR2 SMNVEV (reference sequence). The V and J ends lost 5 bases and 0 bases respectively, with 10 bases between them. The CDR3 DNA sequence: TGTGCCAGCAGTCCTGGACGGAACCAAGAGACCCAGTACTTC. Amino acids: CASSPGRNQETQYF.

CDR3 DNA: TGTGCTAGTGCCCCGGGGGCCACCACAGATACGCAGTATTTT. It is translated as CASAPGATTDTQYF. The V gene is TRBV12-5, the J gene TRBJ2-3; the D call may be TRBD1 or TRBD2 (6 bases each). The V end lost 7 bases, the J end lost 2 bases, and 13 bases lay between the germline ends. CDR3 length equals 14 residues. Germline V gene sequence: CDR1 LGHNT, CDR2 FRNRAP.